This is a list of T cell receptor beta chains from one sample in a study of shared clonotypes between healthy human individuals. TCRdb keeps only in-frame clones here, not all; method: immunoSEQ multiplex PCR. This sample carries approximately 640,000 clones, approximately 79% of them seen once, and the ten largest clones take around 1.8%. Sequenced sample: memory CD4+ T cells sorted from blood. All receptors derive from a woman aged 30 to 39 in good health. Both conserved end residues are part of each CDR3. The D gene is left open where the match is weak. Clone size is given for some rows only: seen once, a few or many times, or a class if the clone is expanded.

CDR3 DNA: TGTGCCTGGAGTCGAGGGACGGGACTAGCGGGACTCGTTGAGCAGTTCTTC
CDR3 protein: CAWSRGTGLAGLVEQFF
V gene: TRBV30
D gene: TRBD2
J gene: TRBJ2-1
clone size: -

CDR3 DNA: TGCGCCAGCAGCCCTAAAACAGGGATGAAGACCCAGTACTTC
CDR3 protein: CASSPKTGMKTQYF
V gene: TRBV5-1
D gene: -
J gene: TRBJ2-5
clone size: -

CDR3 DNA: TGTGCCAGTAGTATAGATCGCAGGTACGAGCAGTACTTC
CDR3 protein: CASSIDRRYEQYF
V gene: TRBV19
D gene: -
J gene: TRBJ2-7
clone size: -

CDR3 DNA: TGCGCCAGCAGCTTGATGGACAGAACCTACGAGCAGTACTTC
CDR3 protein: CASSLMDRTYEQYF
V gene: TRBV5-1
D gene: -
J gene: TRBJ2-7
clone size: -

CDR3 DNA: TGTGCCAGCTCGATTCCTTCCTACGAGCAGTACTTC
CDR3 protein: CASSIPSYEQYF
V gene: TRBV28
D gene: -
J gene: TRBJ2-7
clone size: -

CDR3 DNA: TGTGCCAGCAGTTCCCGAGGGGATGGGGCCGGGGAGCTGTTTTTT
CDR3 protein: CASSSRGDGAGELFF
V gene: TRBV28
D gene: -
J gene: TRBJ2-2
clone size: -

CDR3 DNA: TGCGCCAGCAGCTTGGGAGGCATGGGGGATCAGCCCCAGCATTTT
CDR3 protein: CASSLGGMGDQPQHF
V gene: TRBV5-1
D gene: -
J gene: TRBJ1-5
clone size: -

CDR3 DNA: TGTGCCAGCAGCCAAACCTGGGAGACGGCTCTTAATGAAAAACTGTTTTTT
CDR3 protein: CASSQTWETALNEKLFF
V gene: TRBV14
D gene: -
J gene: TRBJ1-4
clone size: -

CDR3 DNA: TGTGCCAGCTCACCATACGCGGGAGCACCCTACAATGAGCAGTTCTTC
CDR3 protein: CASSPYAGAPYNEQFF
V gene: TRBV18
D gene: TRBD2
J gene: TRBJ2-1
clone size: -

CDR3 DNA: TGTGCCAGCAGGGACGGCGCTAACTATGGCTACACCTTC
CDR3 protein: CASRDGANYGYTF
V gene: TRBV6-6
D gene: -
J gene: TRBJ1-2
clone size: -

CDR3 DNA: TGCGCCAGCAGCCAAGGGCCCGGGGGGACCTACGAGCAGTACTTC
CDR3 protein: CASSQGPGGTYEQYF
V gene: TRBV4-1
D gene: TRBD2
J gene: TRBJ2-7
clone size: -

CDR3 DNA: TGTGCCAGTAGTCTAGCGGGATGGACCCTTCGCGAGCAGTACTTC
CDR3 protein: CASSLAGWTLREQYF
V gene: TRBV19
D gene: TRBD2
J gene: TRBJ2-7
clone size: few

CDR3 DNA: TGTGCCAGCAGTTTCCGGGACTACGGTTATGAGCAGTTCTTC
CDR3 protein: CASSFRDYGYEQFF
V gene: TRBV6-5
D gene: TRBD2
J gene: TRBJ2-1
clone size: -

CDR3 DNA: TGTGCCAGCAGCTTCACCGTAGCGGGAGGGAACAATGAGCAGTTCTTC
CDR3 protein: CASSFTVAGGNNEQFF
V gene: TRBV9
D gene: TRBD2
J gene: TRBJ2-1
clone size: few

CDR3 DNA: TGCGCCAGCAGCTTGGGCTTCGGGGACATTCGCACCGGGGAGCTGTTTTTT
CDR3 protein: CASSLGFGDIRTGELFF
V gene: TRBV5-1
D gene: -
J gene: TRBJ2-2
clone size: -

CDR3 DNA: TGTGCCAGCTCACCACGCCGGGACAGGGGTTGGGATGGCTACACCTTC
CDR3 protein: CASSPRRDRGWDGYTF
V gene: TRBV18
D gene: TRBD1
J gene: TRBJ1-2
clone size: -

CDR3 DNA: TGTGCCTGGAGTGTAGGACGAAGCATGAACACTGAAGCTTTCTTT
CDR3 protein: CAWSVGRSMNTEAFF
V gene: TRBV30
D gene: -
J gene: TRBJ1-1
clone size: -

CDR3 DNA: TGTGCCAGCAGTTTATCAGCTAGAGGGGTGGGTGGGAAGTCAGATACGCAGTATTTT
CDR3 protein: CASSLSARGVGGKSDTQYF
V gene: TRBV28
D gene: -
J gene: TRBJ2-3
clone size: -

CDR3 DNA: TGTGCCAGCAGTTTAAGATTGGGCGGGCCCTACGAGCAGTACTTC
CDR3 protein: CASSLRLGGPYEQYF
V gene: TRBV27
D gene: -
J gene: TRBJ2-7
clone size: once

CDR3 DNA: TGCGCCAGCTCTCGGGAATCAGACACCGGGGAGCTGTTTTTT
CDR3 protein: CASSRESDTGELFF
V gene: TRBV5-1
D gene: -
J gene: TRBJ2-2
clone size: -

CDR3 DNA: TGTGCCAGCAGTTACGGGGGCCAGGATCAGCCCCAGCATTTT
CDR3 protein: CASSYGGQDQPQHF
V gene: TRBV6-5
D gene: -
J gene: TRBJ1-5
clone size: -

CDR3 DNA: TGTGCCAGCAGCTTCTATAGCAATCAGCCCCAGCATTTT
CDR3 protein: CASSFYSNQPQHF
V gene: TRBV11-2
D gene: -
J gene: TRBJ1-5
clone size: few

CDR3 DNA: TGTGCCAGCACACAAGTGGCGAACACCGGGGAGCTGTTTTTT
CDR3 protein: CASTQVANTGELFF
V gene: TRBV28
D gene: -
J gene: TRBJ2-2
clone size: -

CDR3 DNA: TGTGCCAGCTCACCCGGACACGTTGAAAAACTGTTTTTT
CDR3 protein: CASSPGHVEKLFF
V gene: TRBV18
D gene: -
J gene: TRBJ1-4
clone size: -

CDR3 DNA: TGTGCCAGCCGACGAGAGCCCAATGAGCAGTTCTTC
CDR3 protein: CASRREPNEQFF
V gene: TRBV28
D gene: -
J gene: TRBJ2-1
clone size: -

CDR3 DNA: TGTGCCAGCAGTTTCTGGGGGACAGACCAAGAGACCCAGTACTTC
CDR3 protein: CASSFWGTDQETQYF
V gene: TRBV28
D gene: TRBD1
J gene: TRBJ2-5
clone size: many

CDR3 DNA: TGTGCCAGCAGTTTTGGGACAGGGGGCCGGTACGAGCAGTACTTC
CDR3 protein: CASSFGTGGRYEQYF
V gene: TRBV28
D gene: TRBD1
J gene: TRBJ2-7
clone size: -

CDR3 DNA: TGTGCCAGCAGCTCACTGGACAGGGTGCGAGCTTTCTTT
CDR3 protein: CASSSLDRVRAFF
V gene: TRBV11-2
D gene: TRBD1
J gene: TRBJ1-1
clone size: -

CDR3 DNA: TGTGCCAGCAGTCGGCGGGAAGGTTTGGGGGGGACCCAGTACTTC
CDR3 protein: CASSRREGLGGTQYF
V gene: TRBV27
D gene: -
J gene: TRBJ2-5
clone size: -

CDR3 DNA: TGTGCCATCAGTGAGACCTCCCCAGGGGTACAAGAGACCCAGTACTTC
CDR3 protein: CAISETSPGVQETQYF
V gene: TRBV10-3
D gene: -
J gene: TRBJ2-5
clone size: -

CDR3 DNA: TGTGCCAGTAGTATCGTTGGGGGATCATTCTACGAGCAGTACTTC
CDR3 protein: CASSIVGGSFYEQYF
V gene: TRBV19
D gene: -
J gene: TRBJ2-7
clone size: many

CDR3 DNA: TGTGCCCGGGGGGCCCTTAATGAAAAACTGTTTTTT
CDR3 protein: CARGALNEKLFF
V gene: TRBV2
D gene: -
J gene: TRBJ1-4
clone size: -

CDR3 DNA: TGTGCCAGCAGTGAATCAGGGACAGGGGCCTACGAGCAGTACTTC
CDR3 protein: CASSESGTGAYEQYF
V gene: TRBV25-1
D gene: TRBD1
J gene: TRBJ2-7
clone size: -

CDR3 DNA: TGTGCCAGCAGTTTAATGGGACTAGCGGGAGAAACAGATACGCAGTATTTT
CDR3 protein: CASSLMGLAGETDTQYF
V gene: TRBV28
D gene: TRBD2
J gene: TRBJ2-3
clone size: few

CDR3 DNA: TGTGCCTGGAGCCTAGGGGGACCCTCGGGCGAGCAGTACTTC
CDR3 protein: CAWSLGGPSGEQYF
V gene: TRBV30
D gene: -
J gene: TRBJ2-7
clone size: -

CDR3 DNA: TGTGCCAGCTCACCGGGGACTGGGTCCGAGAATACGCAGTATTTT
CDR3 protein: CASSPGTGSENTQYF
V gene: TRBV18
D gene: -
J gene: TRBJ2-3
clone size: once

CDR3 DNA: TGTGCCAGCTCACCAGGGCCAAACACTGAAGCTTTCTTT
CDR3 protein: CASSPGPNTEAFF
V gene: TRBV18
D gene: -
J gene: TRBJ1-1
clone size: -